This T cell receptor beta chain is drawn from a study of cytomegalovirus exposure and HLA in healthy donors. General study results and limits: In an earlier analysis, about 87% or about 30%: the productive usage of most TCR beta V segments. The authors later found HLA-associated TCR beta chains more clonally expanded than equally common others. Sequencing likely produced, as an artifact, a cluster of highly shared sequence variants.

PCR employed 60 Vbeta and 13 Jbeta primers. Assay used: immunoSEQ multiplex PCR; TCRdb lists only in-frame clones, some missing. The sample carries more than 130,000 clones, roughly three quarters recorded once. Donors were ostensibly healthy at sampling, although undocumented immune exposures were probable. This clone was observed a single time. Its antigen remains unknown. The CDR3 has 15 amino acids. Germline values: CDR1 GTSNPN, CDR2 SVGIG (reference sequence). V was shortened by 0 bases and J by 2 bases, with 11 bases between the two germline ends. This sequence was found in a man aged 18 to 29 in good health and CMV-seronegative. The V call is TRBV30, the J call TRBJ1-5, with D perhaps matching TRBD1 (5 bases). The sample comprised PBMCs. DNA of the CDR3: TGTGCCTGGAGTGTGGCAGGGCCACGCAATCAGCCCCAGCATTTT. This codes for CAWSVAGPRNQPQHF.